These 11 T cell receptor beta chains came from one sample sequenced in a study of blood T cell repertoires in COVID-19. Assay: immunoSEQ multiplex PCR; the TCRdb copy retains only in-frame clones and omits some. The sample carries roughly 87,000 clones, 60% to 80% recorded once. The sequencing input was peripheral blood. The receptors derive from a woman of 80 years or more with acute or convalescent COVID-19.

CDR3 DNA sequence: TGTGCCAGTAGTAAGACTAGCGGGGGAGGCACAGATACGCAGTATTTT. Translating it yields CASSKTSGGGTDTQYF. The V gene is TRBV19, the J gene TRBJ2-3; the match to TRBD2 covers 12 bases. Germline V gene data show CDR1 as LNHDA and CDR2 as SQIVND (reference sequence). The CDR3 has 16 amino acids. Trimming took 4 bases from V and 1 from J; bases not matched to a gene: 3.

V is TRBV7-3 and J is TRBJ1-1, with D unclear. CDR3 length: 13 residues. Per germline, CDR1 SGHTA and CDR2 FQGTGA. The ends were cut back, 4 bases at V and 3 bases at J, with 9 bases in the middle. CDR3 DNA sequence: TGTGCCAGCAGCTCCTTCCCCTACACTGAAGCTTTCTTT. Translation gives CASSSFPYTEAFF.

A single count supports this clone. This rearrangement joins TRBV10-3 to TRBJ2-3; D is possibly TRBD1 (7 bases). Trimming left V 5 bases short and J 5 bases short, with 20 bases between. The CDR3 is 16 amino acids. The germline V gene has CDR1 ENHRY and CDR2 SYGVKD. CDR3: CAISPLRQGEVDTQYF. In DNA form, the CDR3 reads TGTGCCATCAGTCCCCTCAGGCAGGGGGAGGTAGATACGCAGTATTTT.

This chain uses TRBV2 with TRBJ2-5; 7 bases align to TRBD2. Germline V gene lookup returns CDR1 SNHLY and CDR2 FYNNEI. CDR3 length equals 13 residues. V dropped 7 bases and J dropped 4; count of bases not matched to a gene: 6. CDR3 coding DNA: TGTGCCAGCACCCGTGGACTAGGAGAGACCCAGTACTTC. Residues: CASTRGLGETQYF. The full variable domain, rest sourced from reference TRBV2 and TRBJ2-5, is EPEVTQTPSHQVTQMGQEVILRCVPISNHLYFYWYRQILGQKVEFLVSFYNNEISEKSEIFDDQFSVERPDGSNFTLKIRSTKLEDSAMYFCASTRGLGETQYFGPGTRLLVL.

Written as DNA, the CDR3 is TGCACCAGCAGCCTTTGGGGGGGAGAGACCCAGTACTTC. Its translation: CTSSLWGGETQYF. The rearrangement uses TRBV1 and TRBJ2-5; the DNA was not compared with TRBD2, the D call given in the table. TRBV1 is an annotated pseudogene. The CDR3 is made up of 13 amino acids.

This chain connects TRBV4-3 to TRBJ2-6; the D is unclear. Germline CDR1 is LGHNA and CDR2 is YSLEER. V was pared by 2 bases and J by 0 bases, with 8 bases between. This CDR3 is built from 16 residues. The CDR3 coding sequence is TGCGCCAGCAGCCAAAAAGCCCTCTCTGGGGCCAACGTCCTGACTTTC. Translating it yields CASSQKALSGANVLTF.

The rearrangement uses TRBV7-3 and TRBJ1-1; the D gene is possibly TRBD1 (5 bases). The germline CDR1 and CDR2 sequences are SGHTA and FQGTGA. The CDR3 is made up of 13 amino acids. V was shortened by 0 bases and J by 10 bases, with 12 bases between the two germline ends. CDR3 residues: CASSLTRTKGAFF. The CDR3 nucleotides are TGTGCCAGCAGCTTAACGCGGACAAAAGGAGCTTTCTTT.

DNA for the CDR3: TGCGCCAGCAGCGTCCTGGGGCAGAAAATTGATGAGCAGTTCTTC. It is translated as CASSVLGQKIDEQFF. J is TRBJ2-1 and V is TRBV5-1, with D perhaps TRBD1 (5 bases). Germline CDR1 SGHRS, CDR2 YFSETQ. This CDR3 is built from 15 residues. Trimming removed 4 bases at V and 8 bases at J, with 19 bases between.

The chain couples TRBV5-6 to TRBJ2-2; D might be TRBD1 (5 bases). Germline CDR1 is SGHDT and CDR2 is YYEEEE. Trimming pared 0 bases from V and 1 base from J, leaving 7 bases between. CDR3 size: 15 residues. CDR3 sequence: CASSLEGKNTGELFF. CDR3 sequence (DNA): TGTGCCAGCAGCTTGGAGGGGAAGAACACCGGGGAGCTGTTTTTT.

In its sample, this clone was seen a few times. The chain carries TRBV7-2 and TRBJ1-2; D uncertain. V gave up 4 bases and J gave up 4 bases, with 10 bases separating them. The CDR3 totals 13 residues. Germline V CDR1 and CDR2: SGHTA, FQGNSA. This CDR3 reads CASSYTVSYGYTF. As DNA, the CDR3 is TGTGCCAGCAGCTATACAGTCTCCTATGGCTACACCTTC.

The chain joins TRBV2 to TRBJ1-3, with D unclear. CDR1 is SNHLY, CDR2 FYNNEI, per germline. Between the trimmed V and J ends, which lost 7 bases and 0 bases, there was a span of 10 bases. The CDR3 spans 14 residues. CDR3 region: CASTEPSSGNTIYF. The CDR3 DNA is TGTGCCAGCACCGAACCGAGCTCTGGAAACACCATATATTTT. Combining the CDR3 with reference TRBV2 and TRBJ1-3 gives the whole variable domain EPEVTQTPSHQVTQMGQEVILRCVPISNHLYFYWYRQILGQKVEFLVSFYNNEISEKSEIFDDQFSVERPDGSNFTLKIRSTKLEDSAMYFCASTEPSSGNTIYFGEGSWLTVV.